This passage covers 4 T cell receptor beta chains from one sample sequenced in a study of cytomegalovirus exposure and HLA in healthy donors. The PCR had 60 Vbeta and 13 Jbeta primers. This table comes from immunoSEQ multiplex PCR, and its TCRdb copy is limited to in-frame clones, with some not included. The sample includes approximately 190,000 clones, 80% to 85% of them seen just once. Specimen: PBMCs. These receptors were obtained from a middle-aged man in good health and CMV-seropositive.

The J gene is TRBJ2-7, the V gene TRBV6-1; 12 nucleotides match TRBD2. The CDR3 is 15 residues long. Germline CDR1 and CDR2: MNHNS and SASEGT. The V and J ends lost 7 bases and 3 bases, in that order; junction bases with no gene match: 7. Written as DNA, the CDR3 is TGTGCCAGCACTACCCTAGCGGGGGGGAACTACGAGCAGTACTTC. Translated: CASTTLAGGNYEQYF.

This chain connects TRBV6-5 to TRBJ1-1, with TRBD1 as a possible D gene (5 bases). Per the germline V gene, CDR1 is MNHEY and CDR2 is SVGAGI. V was pared by 5 bases and J by 5 bases, with 15 bases between. The CDR3 sequence is 14 residues long. The CDR3 sequence is CASSPLGGETEAFF. The DNA of the CDR3 is TGTGCCAGCAGTCCACTCGGGGGGGAGACTGAAGCTTTCTTT.

This chain joins TRBV9 and TRBJ2-2; 8 bases are a match to TRBD2. This CDR3 spans 17 amino acids. J lost 6 bases, V lost 0 bases, and 10 bases had no gene match. The V gene's germline CDR1 is SGDLS and CDR2 YYNGEE. The CDR3 nucleotides read TGTGCCAGCAGCGTAGCGATCCCGGGGGGGCGGTCCGGGGAGCTGTTTTTT. It specifies CASSVAIPGGRSGELFF.

The chain recombines TRBV7-8 with TRBJ1-3; D possibly corresponds to TRBD1 (6 bases). Germline V gene data show CDR1 as SGHVS and CDR2 as FQNEAQ. V shed 5 bases and J shed 7 bases, with 9 bases lying between them. The CDR3 has 12 amino acids. The CDR3 DNA follows: TGTGCCAGCAGCACAGGGATGAACACCATATATTTT. The encoded protein is CASSTGMNTIYF.